The 22 T cell receptor beta chains presented below share a single source sample, sequenced in a study of cytomegalovirus exposure and HLA in healthy donors. Use of 60 Vbeta and 13 Jbeta primers characterized the PCR. The data were produced by immunoSEQ multiplex PCR, yet TCRdb's version contains in-frame clones alone and is incomplete. The table records more than 110,000 clones, around 77% of them present only once. Specimen: PBMCs. These receptors all come from a man in his thirties or forties in good health and CMV-seronegative.

This chain connects TRBV27 to TRBJ2-2; D possibly corresponds to TRBD1 (6 bases). Between the trimmed V and J ends, which lost 6 bases and 0 bases, there was a span of 35 bases. The CDR3 has 23 amino acids. Germline CDR1 MNHEY, CDR2 SMNVEV (reference sequence). CDR3 nucleotides: TGTGCCAGCAGCAGTTTATCGGGTGGGGTGCAGGGGACGTCTTTAACGAACACCGGGGAGCTGTTTTTT. The encoded protein is CASSSLSGGVQGTSLTNTGELFF.

This clone showed up just once. V gene TRBV7-2 combines with J gene TRBJ2-2, with 8 bases identical to TRBD1. CDR1 and CDR2 (germline): SGHTA, FQGNSA. J lost 9 bases, V lost 1 base, and 4 bases had no gene match. The length of the CDR3 is 14 residues. The CDR3 reads CASSLVRQGRELFF. In DNA, the CDR3 is TGTGCCAGCAGCTTAGTCCGACAGGGGAGGGAGCTGTTTTTT.

Note on this clone: This sample also contains other DNA sequences that code for the same CDR3. The genes are TRBV7-9 and TRBJ2-3; no clear D. Germline CDR1 reads SEHNR; CDR2 reads FQNEAQ (reference sequence). Trimming removed 5 bases from V and 3 bases from J, with 6 bases in between. The CDR3 contains 12 residues. CDR3 sequence reads: CASSPSTDTQYF. The CDR3 DNA reads TGTGCCAGCAGCCCCAGTACAGATACGCAGTATTTT.

The genes are TRBV2 and TRBJ1-1; 10 nucleotides line up with TRBD1. CDR1 is SNHLY, CDR2 FYNNEI, per germline. The CDR3 length is 15 residues. V trimming: 8 bases; J trimming: 1 base; junction bases outside the gene matches: 7. Here the CDR3 DNA reads TGTGCCAGCTCGAACCGGGACAGGGGGAACACTGAAGCTTTCTTT. Translation: CASSNRDRGNTEAFF.

V usage is TRBV30 and J usage is TRBJ1-4; D is perhaps TRBD1 (5 bases). V was pared by 4 bases and J by 4 bases, with 10 bases between. Looked up from germline, CDR1 is GTSNPN and CDR2 is SVGIG (reference sequence). The CDR3 has 13 amino acids. CDR3 loop: CAWTGQRNEKLFF. Here the CDR3 DNA reads TGTGCCTGGACTGGACAACGTAATGAAAAACTGTTTTTT.

This clone has just a few counts. The V and J genes are TRBV5-5 and TRBJ2-7; TRBD2 aligns across 10 bases. With V trimmed by 4 bases and J by 7 bases, 11 bases remained unmatched. Germline V gene data show CDR1 as SGHKS and CDR2 as YYEKEE (reference sequence). The CDR3 runs 15 residues. The CDR3 DNA sequence: TGTGCCAGCAGCCCCCTAGCGGGAGACTTTAGGGAGCAGTACTTC. The encoded protein is CASSPLAGDFREQYF.

This clone was recorded a few times. The chain joins TRBV29-1 to TRBJ1-1, with TRBD1 matching over 9 bases. The CDR3 runs 13 residues. Germline CDR1 and CDR2: SQVTM and ANQGSEA. V gave up 4 bases and J gave up 3 bases; unmatched junction bases: 3. For the CDR3, the DNA is TGCAGCGTTGCTACAGGGGGCTACACTGAAGCTTTCTTT. This gives the protein CSVATGGYTEAFF.

The V gene is TRBV2, the J gene TRBJ2-7; TRBD1 matches at 8 bases. Germline V gives CDR1 SNHLY, CDR2 FYNNEI. The length of the CDR3 is 13 residues. V dropped 10 bases and J dropped 6; count of bases not matched to a gene: 11. CDR3 in amino acids: CAISGQAVREQYF. The CDR3, as DNA: TGTGCCATCTCGGGACAGGCGGTCCGCGAGCAGTACTTC.

The V gene is TRBV5-1, the J gene TRBJ2-7, with 7 positions matching TRBD1. Trimming took 2 bases from V and 7 from J; bases not matched to a gene: 12. Germline CDR1 and CDR2: SGHRS and YFSETQ. The CDR3 has 15 residues. The CDR3: CASSLGTDPRGEQYF. Written as DNA, the CDR3 is TGCGCCAGCAGCTTAGGGACAGACCCCAGGGGGGAGCAGTACTTC.

This chain links TRBV4-1 with TRBJ2-7; D is perhaps TRBD2 (7 bases). CDR3 size: 15 residues. From germline, CDR1 is MGHRA and CDR2 YSYEKL. The germline V and J ends were trimmed by 4 bases and 2 bases, with 15 bases remaining between them. CDR3 DNA: TGCGCCAGCAGCCCGGAAGGGCGGGGGCCCTACGAGCAGTACTTC. Translation: CASSPEGRGPYEQYF.

The V call is TRBV4-2, the J call TRBJ2-6; the D gene is possibly TRBD2 (5 bases). This CDR3 is 16 amino acids long. The V gene's germline CDR1 is LGHNA and CDR2 YNFKEQ. V was clipped by 0 bases and J by 2 bases, with 8 bases between them. The DNA for the CDR3 is TGTGCCAGCAGCCAAGATGGAGGTACTGGGGCCAACGTCCTGACTTTC. This encodes CASSQDGGTGANVLTF.

V and J are TRBV4-1 and TRBJ2-5; 8 positions agree with TRBD2. The junction had 6 bases not matched to a gene; V was cut back by 1 base and J by 5 bases. CDR3 length equals 15 residues. The germline V gene has CDR1 MGHRA and CDR2 YSYEKL. CDR3 sequence reads: CASSQGTSGWETQYF. The CDR3 bases are TGCGCCAGCAGCCAAGGAACTAGCGGTTGGGAGACCCAGTACTTC.

The rearrangement uses TRBV10-2 and TRBJ1-1; no definite D call. With 7 bases removed from V and 1 base from J, the gap between germline ends came to 16 bases. Germline-derived CDR1 and CDR2 are WSHSY and SAAADI. CDR3 size: 15 residues. The CDR3, as DNA: TGCGCCAGCAAAAACGCCAGACTCTCGAACACTGAAGCTTTCTTT. Translated: CASKNARLSNTEAFF.

The rearrangement links TRBV7-9 to TRBJ1-6, with 10 positions matching TRBD1. Germline V lookup: CDR1 SEHNR, CDR2 FQNEAQ (reference sequence). The V segment lost 5 bases and the J segment 12 bases; nucleotides outside the gene matches: 7. The CDR3 length is 14 residues. The CDR3 DNA is TGTGCCAGCAGCCTGGGGGACAGGGGCCTACCCCTCCACTTT. It codes for CASSLGDRGLPLHF. The variable domain in full, with the rest retrieved from reference TRBV7-9 and TRBJ1-6, is DTGVSQNPRHKITKRGQNVTFRCDPISEHNRLYWYRQTLGQGPEFLTYFQNEAQLEKSRLLSDRFSAERPKGSFSTLEIQRTEQGDSAMYLCASSLGDRGLPLHFGNGTRLTVT.

The rearrangement links TRBV28 to TRBJ2-7; 13 bases agree with TRBD2. The V gene's germline CDR1 is MDHEN and CDR2 SYDVKM. The CDR3 spans 19 residues. With 5 bases clipped from V and 1 base from J, the junction kept 14 bases outside the gene matches. The CDR3 loop is CASSLTGTGTSGVSYEQYF. The CDR3 DNA reads TGTGCCAGCAGTCTTACGGGAACCGGGACTAGCGGGGTTTCCTACGAGCAGTACTTC.

The V and J genes are TRBV7-9 and TRBJ2-2; 7 positions agree with TRBD1. There are 13 residues in the CDR3. V was pared by 5 bases and J by 7 bases, with 4 bases of the junction left unmatched. CDR1 and CDR2 (germline): SEHNR, FQNEAQ (reference sequence). CDR3 nucleotides: TGTGCCAGCAGCCCGACAGGGATCGGGGAGCTGTTTTTT. Translated, it gives CASSPTGIGELFF.

The V gene is TRBV5-1, the J gene TRBJ2-1; 11 bases agree with TRBD2. Germline loops: CDR1 SGHRS, CDR2 YFSETQ. This CDR3 is 15 amino acids long. The junction had 4 bases not matched to a gene; V was cut back by 4 bases and J by 4 bases. The CDR3 coding sequence is TGCGCCAGCAGCGTCGGGACTAGCGGATACAATGAGCAGTTCTTC. This translates into CASSVGTSGYNEQFF.

The J gene is TRBJ1-2, the V gene TRBV2, with TRBD1 matching 7 bases. This CDR3 comprises 11 residues. Losses at the gene ends were 8 bases for V and 8 bases for J; bases not matched to a gene: 5. CDR1 and CDR2 from the germline V gene are SNHLY and FYNNEI. DNA for the CDR3: TGTGCCAGCGGGACAGTTGAGGGCTACACCTTC. This encodes CASGTVEGYTF. Combining the CDR3 with reference TRBV2 and TRBJ1-2 gives the whole variable domain EPEVTQTPSHQVTQMGQEVILRCVPISNHLYFYWYRQILGQKVEFLVSFYNNEISEKSEIFDDQFSVERPDGSNFTLKIRSTKLEDSAMYFCASGTVEGYTFGSGTRLTVV.

The chain joins TRBV27 to TRBJ1-5; D unresolved. This CDR3 contains 16 residues. The germline V gene encodes CDR1 MNHEY and CDR2 SMNVEV (reference sequence). Trimming stripped 6 bases from V and 3 bases from J, with 18 bases between. CDR3 sequence reads: CASSPGVRSPNQPQHF. CDR3 in DNA: TGTGCCAGCAGCCCTGGAGTTCGAAGTCCCAATCAGCCCCAGCATTTT.

The chain has TRBV19 and TRBJ1-5; no definite D call. The germline CDR1 and CDR2 sequences are LNHDA and SQIVND (reference sequence). V lost 5 bases, J lost 4 bases, and 9 bases lay in between. This CDR3 spans 13 amino acids. The CDR3 is CASSEQRNQPQHF. The CDR3 bases are TGTGCCAGTAGTGAGCAGAGGAATCAGCCCCAGCATTTT.

The table lists this clone with a count of one. The gene calls are TRBV5-1 and TRBJ1-1, with 11 bases identical to TRBD1. The germline V gene encodes CDR1 SGHRS and CDR2 YFSETQ. V gave up 3 bases and J gave up 2 bases; unmatched junction bases: 6. The CDR3 loop spans 16 amino acids. The CDR3 region has the DNA TGCGCCAGCAGCTCCGGGACAGGGGGGTCAAACACTGAAGCTTTCTTT. Translation: CASSSGTGGSNTEAFF.

The chain recombines TRBV5-1 with TRBJ2-7; perhaps TRBD1 as D (6 bases). The length of the CDR3 is 13 residues. Trimming removed 0 bases from V and 3 bases from J, with 7 bases in between. Germline CDR1 SGHRS, CDR2 YFSETQ. The DNA of the CDR3 is TGCGCCAGCAGCTTGGGGGACAACTACGAGCAGTACTTC. Translated, it gives CASSLGDNYEQYF. The full variable domain, with the rest looked up from reference TRBV5-1 and TRBJ2-7, is KAGVTQTPRYLIKTRGQQVTLSCSPISGHRSVSWYQQTPGQGLQFLFEYFSETQRNKGNFPGRFSGRQFSNSRSEMNVSTLELGDSALYLCASSLGDNYEQYFGPGTRLTVT.